The following is a T cell receptor beta chain sequence with its context. The sample holds a few counts of this clonotype. It has no known antigen specificity. One base away there is no much larger clone; base qualities are not given. The treatment or condition label on this specimen signifies: allogeneic hematopoietic cell transplantation with graft depleted of TCRalphabeta T cells and CD19 B cells. Transplant recipients were children who received TCRalphabeta/CD19-depleted allogeneic hematopoietic cell grafts. The germline ends are 10 bases apart after V is trimmed by 10 bases and J by 5 bases. The germline V gene specifies ENHRY as CDR1 and SYGVKD as CDR2. Inclusive of the bounding cysteine and phenylalanine, the CDR3 is 11 residues long. The sequence is cut down to CDR3 DNA, 33 bases in frame from base 1. Library preparation was by PCR. The reads were generated on an Illumina HiSeq 2500. TCR library preparation used molecular barcoding, with unique molecular identifiers applied to normalize quantification of the TCRbeta repertoire. In-frame beta chains were kept once TCRdb had trimmed the public reads at Q25 with fastp and called clones with MiXCR. Each entry is one CDR3 protein sequence, shown with its most common DNA and genes. In all, the sample holds 530,000 or so distinct CDR3 sequences, and more than 20% of those were seen once. The ten largest clones take up 35% to 40% of the sample.

This sample is drawn from a study of T-cell reconstitution after alpha-beta-depleted transplantation in children (dated by TCRdb to the mid-2010s). The study in broad terms: Using TCR repertoire profiling, the study quantitatively followed how T-cell immune reconstitution unfolded in children after TCRalphabeta/CD19-depleted allogeneic hematopoietic cell transplantation. Study-level results and caveats: The frequencies of hyperexpanded clones fell over the following months, and after one year, T-cell counts and TCRbeta diversity were mostly attributed to newly produced T cells. The apparently early alphabetaT-cell count recovery about two months after transplant was reportedly dependent on only several hundred rapidly expanded clones derived from non-depleted graft cells. The high TCRbeta diversity at day 60 in some patients was ascribed to recipient T cells and intrathymic progenitors that had survived conditioning.

Source: PBMCs, taken before TCRalphabeta/CD19-depleted stem cell transplant. The source is a boy less than two years old with Wiskott-Aldrich syndrome, due to receive a stem cell transplant. The receptor chain draws on TRBV10-3 and TRBJ2-3; D gene: possibly TRBD2, on 6 matching bases. CDR3 protein: CATATRDTQYF. The nucleotide sequence is TGTGCCACTGCGACTAGAGATACGCAGTATTTT.